This TCR beta chain is from a study of patients and donors after allogeneic stem cell transplantation (dated by TCRdb to 2020 to 2021). Receptor libraries were prepared by RT-PCR. Sequencing used a NextSeq 550. Using fastp at Q25 and MiXCR, TCRdb reprocessed the public reads and kept productive beta chains. A single entry per CDR3 protein holds the most common genes and DNA from its merged rows. The sample records approximately 200,000 distinct CDR3 sequences, around two fifths of which are singletons. The ten largest account for about 35% of the sample. The V end loses 5 bases and the J end loses 6 bases, and a stretch of 11 bases separates them. The CDR3, from cysteine to phenylalanine, totals 13 residues. The DNA shown is the 39-base CDR3, in frame from base 1. The germline V gene (reference sequence) yields MNHEY for CDR1 and SMNVEV for CDR2. A note on this clonotype: This clone's antigen is unknown. Base qualities are not recorded, but no much larger clone differs from it by a single base.

The rearranged chain carries TRBV27 and TRBJ2-1, and possibly TRBD2, on 6 matching bases. Sequencing was carried out using blood, either unsorted or a sorted T cell fraction (not recorded which). The sequence was collected from a human donor who was either an allogeneic HSCT recipient or a stem cell or donor lymphocyte infusion donor (not recorded which). It is not recorded whose cells these are; they may come from a transplant donor. The CDR3 in this case is CASSPPTSNEQFF. The DNA sequence follows: TGTGCCAGCAGTCCCCCGACTAGCAATGAGCAGTTCTTC.